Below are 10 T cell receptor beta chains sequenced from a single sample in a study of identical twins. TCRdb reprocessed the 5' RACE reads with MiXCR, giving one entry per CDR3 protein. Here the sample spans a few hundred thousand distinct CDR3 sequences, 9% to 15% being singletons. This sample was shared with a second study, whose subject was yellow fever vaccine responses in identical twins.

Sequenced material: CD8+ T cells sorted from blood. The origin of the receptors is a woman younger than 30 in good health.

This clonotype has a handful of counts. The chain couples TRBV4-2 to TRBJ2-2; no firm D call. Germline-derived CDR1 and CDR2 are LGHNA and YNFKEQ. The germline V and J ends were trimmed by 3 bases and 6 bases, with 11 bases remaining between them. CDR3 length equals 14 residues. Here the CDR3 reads CASSQNSGSGELFF. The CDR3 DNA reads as TGTGCCAGCAGCCAGAACTCTGGGTCCGGGGAGCTGTTTTTT.

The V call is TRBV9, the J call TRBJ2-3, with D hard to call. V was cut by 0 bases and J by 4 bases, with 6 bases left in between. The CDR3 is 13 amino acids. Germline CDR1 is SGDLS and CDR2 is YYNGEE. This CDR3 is CASSVALADTQYF. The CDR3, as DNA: TGTGCCAGCAGCGTAGCTCTTGCAGATACGCAGTATTTT.

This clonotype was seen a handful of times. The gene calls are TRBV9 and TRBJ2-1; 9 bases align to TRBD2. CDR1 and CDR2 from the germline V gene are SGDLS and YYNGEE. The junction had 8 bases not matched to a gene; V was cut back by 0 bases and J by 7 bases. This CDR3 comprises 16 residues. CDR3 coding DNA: TGTGCCAGCAGCGTAGGGAGTAGCGGGAGATCAAATGAGCAGTTCTTC. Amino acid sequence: CASSVGSSGRSNEQFF.

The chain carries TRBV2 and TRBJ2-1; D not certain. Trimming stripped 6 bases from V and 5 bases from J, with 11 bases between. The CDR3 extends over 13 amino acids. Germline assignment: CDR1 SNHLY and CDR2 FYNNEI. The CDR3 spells CASSDWNDNEQFF. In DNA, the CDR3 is TGTGCCAGCAGCGACTGGAACGACAATGAGCAGTTCTTC.

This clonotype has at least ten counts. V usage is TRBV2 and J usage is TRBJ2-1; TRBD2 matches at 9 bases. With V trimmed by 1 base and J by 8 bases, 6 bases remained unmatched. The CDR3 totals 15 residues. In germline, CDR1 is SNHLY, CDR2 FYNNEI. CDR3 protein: CASSEESGGPDEQFF. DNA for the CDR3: TGTGCCAGCAGTGAAGAGAGCGGGGGGCCCGATGAGCAGTTCTTC.

DNA of the CDR3: TGTGCCAGCAGCCCCGGGCTAGCGGGGCTCTCCAAGGGAGAGACCCAGTACTTC. Protein sequence: CASSPGLAGLSKGETQYF. The rearrangement uses TRBV3-1 and TRBJ2-5; 9 nucleotides align to TRBD2. The V and J ends lost 4 bases and 4 bases, in that order; junction bases with no gene match: 16. The germline gives CDR1 LGHDT, CDR2 YNNKEL (reference sequence). This CDR3 spans 18 amino acids.

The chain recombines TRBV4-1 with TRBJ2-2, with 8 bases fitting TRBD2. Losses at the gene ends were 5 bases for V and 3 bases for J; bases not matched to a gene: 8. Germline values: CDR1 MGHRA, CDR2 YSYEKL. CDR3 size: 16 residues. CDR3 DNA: TGCGCCAGCAGCTCAGGGCGGGGGGATGACACCGGGGAGCTGTTTTTT. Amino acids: CASSSGRGDDTGELFF.

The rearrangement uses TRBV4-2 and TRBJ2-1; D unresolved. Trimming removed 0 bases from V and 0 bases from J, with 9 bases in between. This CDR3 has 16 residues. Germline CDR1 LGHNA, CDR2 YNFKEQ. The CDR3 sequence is CASSQDGASSYNEQFF. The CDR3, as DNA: TGTGCCAGCAGCCAAGATGGCGCGAGCTCCTACAATGAGCAGTTCTTC.

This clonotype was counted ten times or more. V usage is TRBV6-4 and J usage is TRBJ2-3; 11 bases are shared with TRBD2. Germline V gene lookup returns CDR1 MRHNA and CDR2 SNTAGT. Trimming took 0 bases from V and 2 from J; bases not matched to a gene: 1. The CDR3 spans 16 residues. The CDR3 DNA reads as TGTGCCAGCAGTGACTCTAGCGGGAGGGCCACAGATACGCAGTATTTT. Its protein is CASSDSSGRATDTQYF.

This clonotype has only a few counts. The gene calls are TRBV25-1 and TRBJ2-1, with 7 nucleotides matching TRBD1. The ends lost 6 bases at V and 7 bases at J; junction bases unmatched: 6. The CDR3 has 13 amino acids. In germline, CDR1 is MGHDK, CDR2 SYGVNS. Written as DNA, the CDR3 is TGTGCCAGCAGCGAGGGACAGCTGAATGAGCAGTTCTTC. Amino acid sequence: CASSEGQLNEQFF.